A single sample gave rise to the 10 T cell receptor beta chains below, sequenced in a study of cytomegalovirus exposure and HLA in healthy donors. The PCR contained 60 Vbeta and 13 Jbeta primers. Sequenced by immunoSEQ multiplex PCR; TCRdb stores in-frame clones only, minus some. The table has fewer than 150,000 clones, around 86% seen once. Sequencing used PBMCs. The receptors stem from a female donor in good health and CMV-seronegative.

This chain joins TRBV19 and TRBJ1-1; tentatively, D is TRBD1 (5 bases). Germline V gene sequence: CDR1 LNHDA, CDR2 SQIVND (reference sequence). The CDR3 is 14 residues long. V dropped 2 bases and J dropped 6 bases, with 13 bases sitting between them. CDR3 amino acids: CASSIMGQVSEAFF. The CDR3 nucleotides are TGTGCCAGTAGTATAATGGGGCAGGTCTCTGAAGCTTTCTTT.

This clone has a single count. The chain combines TRBV11-2 with TRBJ2-3, with D unresolved. V was pared by 6 bases and J by 2 bases, with 12 bases between. The germline V gene encodes CDR1 SGHAT and CDR2 FQNNGV. The CDR3 extends over 14 amino acids. The CDR3 DNA sequence: TGTGCCAGCAGGAACCAGCAGGACACAGATACGCAGTATTTT. Translated: CASRNQQDTDTQYF. The full variable domain, completed using reference TRBV11-2 and TRBJ2-3, is EAGVAQSPRYKIIEKRQSVAFWCNPISGHATLYWYQQILGQGPKLLIQFQNNGVVDDSQLPKDRFSAERLKGVDSTLKIQPAKLEDSAVYLCASRNQQDTDTQYFGPGTRLTVL.

V usage is TRBV6-5 and J usage is TRBJ2-3; possibly TRBD1 for D (5 bases). Germline V lookup: CDR1 MNHEY, CDR2 SVGAGI. This CDR3 is built from 14 residues. The ends were cut back, 0 bases at V and 9 bases at J, with 13 bases in the middle. CDR3 nucleotides: TGTGCCAGCAGTTACTCGACAGTGGAGTTGACGCAGTATTTT. It yields the protein CASSYSTVELTQYF.

The genes are TRBV7-2 and TRBJ1-1; D perhaps matches TRBD1 (5 bases). Trimming removed 1 base from V and 13 bases from J, with 16 bases in between. This CDR3 has 13 residues. Germline V gene sequence: CDR1 SGHTA, CDR2 FQGNSA. The CDR3 protein is CASSLEGEGVDFF. In nucleotides, the CDR3 is TGTGCCAGCAGCTTAGAAGGGGAGGGTGTTGATTTCTTT.

The chain has TRBV6-1 and TRBJ2-5; 12 bases align to TRBD1. From germline, CDR1 is MNHNS and CDR2 SASEGT. The CDR3 length is 18 residues. J gave up 1 base and V 2 bases, and 8 bases lay outside the gene matches. This CDR3 reads CASSEMSGTGGSQETQYF. The CDR3 bases are TGTGCCAGCAGTGAAATGAGTGGGACAGGGGGCTCCCAAGAGACCCAGTACTTC.

The chain is built from TRBV27 and TRBJ1-1, with a possible D match to TRBD1 (5 bases). Trimming shortened V by 4 bases and J by 3 bases, and 18 bases separated the two germline ends. The CDR3 extends over 16 amino acids. Germline CDR1 and CDR2: MNHEY and SMNVEV (reference sequence). The CDR3 DNA reads as TGTGCCAGCAGTTCCGGCGGGGGAGAAGGGTACACTGAAGCTTTCTTT. This sequence encodes CASSSGGGEGYTEAFF.

J is TRBJ1-2 and V is TRBV2; tentative D call: TRBD1 (6 bases). Trimming took off 7 bases at V and 6 bases at J, with 15 bases between the two ends. The CDR3 length is 13 residues. Germline V gives CDR1 SNHLY, CDR2 FYNNEI. The CDR3 loop is CASNREGQDGYTF. CDR3 nucleotides: TGTGCCAGCAACAGGGAAGGGCAAGATGGCTACACCTTC.

This rearrangement joins TRBV18 to TRBJ1-1; TRBD1 aligns across 8 bases. The CDR3 runs 16 residues. From germline, CDR1 is KGHSH and CDR2 LQKENI. Trimming took 4 bases from V and 1 from J; bases not matched to a gene: 8. This chain's CDR3 is CASSQLTGVQNTEAFF. Here the CDR3 DNA reads TGTGCCAGCTCACAACTGACAGGGGTCCAGAACACTGAAGCTTTCTTT.

This sequence joins TRBV30 and TRBJ2-5; perhaps TRBD1 as D (5 bases). Matching the DNA end better, TRBJ2-7 makes the J call doubtful. The CDR3 length is 12 residues. Germline V lookup: CDR1 GTSNPN, CDR2 SVGIG (reference sequence). The CDR3 coding sequence is TGTGCCTGGAGTAGACAGATCTACGAGCAGTACTTC. Its protein product is CAWSRQIYEQYF.

In its sample, this clone was seen many times. V gene TRBV29-1 combines with J gene TRBJ1-4, with a tentative D call TRBD1 (5 bases). V lost 5 bases to trimming and J lost 8 bases, with 15 bases between them. The CDR3 consists of 13 residues. Germline V CDR1 and CDR2: SQVTM, ANQGSEA. This chain's CDR3 is CSVHSREGEKLFF. DNA of the CDR3: TGCAGCGTTCATAGCAGGGAAGGCGAAAAACTGTTTTTT.